These 17 T cell receptor beta chains came from one sample sequenced in a study of CD8 T cells in ankylosing spondylitis. TCRdb reprocessed the 5' RACE reads via MiXCR and lists one record per CDR3 protein. The table records under 250,000 distinct CDR3 sequences, roughly 10% of them present only once. The sequenced sample consisted of blood, either unsorted or a sorted T cell fraction (not recorded which). Every receptor here comes from a male donor with ankylosing spondylitis or in good health (not recorded which).

This chain connects TRBV29-1 to TRBJ2-3; TRBD2 agrees at 9 bases. The CDR3 spans 16 residues. Germline lookup yields CDR1 SQVTM and CDR2 ANQGSEA. With V trimmed by 8 bases and J by 4 bases, 16 bases remained unmatched. The CDR3 here is CSFLPGLAAVADTQYF. Written as DNA, the CDR3 is TGCAGCTTCCTCCCGGGACTAGCTGCAGTGGCAGATACGCAGTATTTT.

This clonotype was detected many times. The V call is TRBV10-3, the J call TRBJ2-3, with TRBD2 matching 9 bases. The CDR3 contains 16 residues. Germline assignment: CDR1 ENHRY and CDR2 SYGVKD. V lost 7 bases to trimming and J lost 2 bases; unmatched junction nucleotides: 10. The CDR3 coding sequence is TGTGCCATCACCCCAGCGGGGGGCACCGTCACAGATACGCAGTATTTT. Its translation is CAITPAGGTVTDTQYF.

This clonotype appeared many times. V gene TRBV5-1 combines with J gene TRBJ2-7; possibly TRBD1 or TRBD2 for D (5 bases each). The CDR3 runs to 15 residues. V lost 7 bases and J lost 3, with 20 bases in between. Germline CDR1 reads SGHRS; CDR2 reads YFSETQ. CDR3 amino acids: CASSSLGDGFYEQYF. DNA for the CDR3: TGCGCCAGCTCTTCATTAGGGGACGGATTCTACGAGCAGTACTTC.

At least ten counts were recorded for this clonotype. The rearrangement links TRBV12-3 or TRBV12-4 to TRBJ1-5, with 7 bases that match TRBD1. Trimming took 6 bases from V and 4 from J; bases not matched to a gene: 9. The CDR3 is 15 residues long. CDR3 bases: TGTGCCAGCAGCGAAACCGGGACAGCTAATCAGCCCCAGCATTTT. It codes for CASSETGTANQPQHF.

A note on this clonotype: Since a much larger clone is just one base distant, this may be a read error. J is TRBJ2-4 and V is TRBV4-2, with D possibly being TRBD2 (5 bases). CDR1 is LGHNA, CDR2 YNFKEQ, per germline. The CDR3 contains 15 residues. Trimming left V 3 bases short and J 5 bases short, with 14 bases between. The CDR3 is CASSQGPGSENIQYF. CDR3 coding DNA: TGTGCCAGCAGCCAGGGCCCGGGGTCCGAAAACATTCAGTACTTC.

This clonotype turned up a few times. This chain uses TRBV30 with TRBJ1-1, with a weak D call TRBD1 (6 bases). The CDR3 extends over 13 amino acids. Trimming pared 4 bases from V and 7 bases from J, leaving 16 bases between. CDR1 and CDR2 from the germline V gene are GTSNPN and SVGIG (reference sequence). CDR3 in DNA: TGTGCCTGGAATCCGGTGGGGGGCTATGAAGCTTTCTTT. Residues: CAWNPVGGYEAFF.

This clonotype has ten or more counts. The chain employs TRBV29-1 and TRBJ1-1; D is unresolved. Trimming removed 2 bases from V and 1 base from J, with 11 bases in between. CDR1 and CDR2 (germline): SQVTM, ANQGSEA. The CDR3 has 14 amino acids. In nucleotides, the CDR3 is TGCAGCGTTGAACTGCGTCTAGGGAACACTGAAGCTTTCTTT. It is translated as CSVELRLGNTEAFF.

CDR3 sequence: CASTRTSGNYNEQFF. Here the CDR3 DNA reads TGTGCCAGCACCCGGACTAGCGGGAATTACAATGAGCAGTTCTTC. V gene TRBV7-2 combines with J gene TRBJ2-1; 12 bases fit TRBD2. The CDR3 length is 15 residues. Germline V CDR1 and CDR2: SGHTA, FQGNSA. With 7 bases clipped from V and 4 bases from J, the junction kept 5 bases outside the gene matches.

This clonotype was observed at least ten times. The chain joins TRBV30 to TRBJ2-7; TRBD2 matches 7 bases. The CDR3 spans 13 residues. CDR1 and CDR2 from the germline V gene are GTSNPN and SVGIG (reference sequence). V dropped 3 bases and J dropped 5; count of bases not matched to a gene: 7. As DNA, the CDR3 is TGTGCCTGGAGGTGGACTAGAGGGCACGAGCAGTACTTC. It specifies CAWRWTRGHEQYF.

This chain uses TRBV7-9 with TRBJ2-4, with TRBD1 identical over 7 bases. Germline V gives CDR1 SEHNR, CDR2 FQNEAQ (reference sequence). V shed 3 bases and J 3 bases; nucleotides not matched to a gene: 2. The CDR3 is 14 residues long. The CDR3 sequence is CASSFRDSKNIQYF. CDR3 DNA sequence: TGTGCCAGCAGCTTCCGGGACAGCAAAAACATTCAGTACTTC.

In its sample, this clonotype was seen a few times. J is TRBJ2-1 and V is TRBV6-2 or TRBV6-3, with D maybe TRBD1 (5 bases). The CDR3 is 12 residues long. V lost 6 bases, J lost 7 bases, and 10 bases lay in between. CDR1 is MNHEY and CDR2 is SVGEGT in the germline V gene. The CDR3: CASSWTRNEQFF. CDR3 coding DNA: TGTGCCAGCAGCTGGACAAGGAATGAGCAGTTCTTC.

The chain combines TRBV12-3 or TRBV12-4 with TRBJ2-1, with 7 bases matching TRBD2. The length of the CDR3 is 15 residues. Trimming removed 7 bases from V and 4 bases from J; junction bases left unmatched: 10. The CDR3 protein is CASNSIRREYNEQFF. The DNA for the CDR3 is TGTGCCAGCAACTCCATTAGGCGGGAGTACAATGAGCAGTTCTTC.

This clonotype was detected ten times or more. The genes are TRBV14 and TRBJ2-1; no definite D call. V lost 3 bases and J lost 5, with 14 bases in between. The CDR3 extends over 15 amino acids. CDR1 is SGHDN and CDR2 is FVKESK in the germline V gene. CDR3 amino acids: CASSQAWAGDNEQFF. CDR3 bases: TGTGCCAGCAGCCAGGCCTGGGCAGGCGACAATGAGCAGTTCTTC.

The V call is TRBV5-1, the J call TRBJ2-5; TRBD2 matches 9 bases. V dropped 5 bases and J dropped 2; count of bases not matched to a gene: 10. This CDR3 comprises 16 residues. Germline CDR1 and CDR2: SGHRS and YFSETQ. CDR3 residues: CASSLLAGSLQETQYF. In DNA form, the CDR3 reads TGCGCCAGCAGTCTTCTAGCGGGGAGTTTACAAGAGACCCAGTACTTC.

This clonotype was seen many times. The chain employs TRBV5-1 and TRBJ2-2; 7 bases map to TRBD1. The germline V gene has CDR1 SGHRS and CDR2 YFSETQ. CDR3 length: 15 amino acids. V dropped 2 bases and J dropped 2; count of bases not matched to a gene: 3. The CDR3 loop reads CASSFPGGNTGELFF. DNA for the CDR3: TGCGCCAGCAGCTTCCCAGGGGGTAACACCGGGGAGCTGTTTTTT.

This clonotype was seen a handful of times. This chain uses TRBV20-1 with TRBJ2-1; D possibly corresponds to TRBD2 (6 bases). This CDR3 is 16 amino acids long. Between the trimmed V and J ends, which lost 4 bases and 0 bases, there was a span of 16 bases. Per germline, CDR1 DFQATT and CDR2 SNEGSKA (reference sequence). The CDR3 here is CSATWWAGSSYNEQFF. The CDR3 nucleotides are TGCAGTGCTACCTGGTGGGCGGGGAGCTCCTACAATGAGCAGTTCTTC.

The chain uses TRBV19 and TRBJ2-7, with D perhaps matching TRBD1 or TRBD2 (5 bases each). V lost 1 base, J lost 2 bases, and 12 bases lay in between. This CDR3 has 15 amino acids. Looked up from germline, CDR1 is LNHDA and CDR2 is SQIVND (reference sequence). In nucleotides, the CDR3 is TGTGCCAGTAGTATAGCTGGGACGGAGACCTACGAGCAGTACTTC. It codes for CASSIAGTETYEQYF.